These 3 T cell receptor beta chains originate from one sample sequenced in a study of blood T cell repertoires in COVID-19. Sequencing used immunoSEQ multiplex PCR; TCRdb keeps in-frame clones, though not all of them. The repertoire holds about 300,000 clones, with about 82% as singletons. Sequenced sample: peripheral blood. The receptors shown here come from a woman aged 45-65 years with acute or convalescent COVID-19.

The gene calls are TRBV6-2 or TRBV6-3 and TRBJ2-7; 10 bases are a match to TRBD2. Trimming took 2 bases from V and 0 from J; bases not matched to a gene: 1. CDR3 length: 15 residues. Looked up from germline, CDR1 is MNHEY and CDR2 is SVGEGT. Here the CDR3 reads CASSYGLAASYEQYF. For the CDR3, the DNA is TGTGCCAGCAGTTACGGACTAGCGGCCTCCTACGAGCAGTACTTC.

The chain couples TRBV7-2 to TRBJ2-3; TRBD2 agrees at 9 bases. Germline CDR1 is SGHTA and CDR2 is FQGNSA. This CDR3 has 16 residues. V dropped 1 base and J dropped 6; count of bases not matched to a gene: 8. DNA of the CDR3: TGTGCCAGCAGCTTAGGGAGGCGGGAGGGCCTCGATACGCAGTATTTT. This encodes CASSLGRREGLDTQYF. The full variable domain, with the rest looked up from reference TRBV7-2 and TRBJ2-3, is GAGVSQSPSNKVTEKGKDVELRCDPISGHTALYWYRQSLGQGLEFLIYFQGNSAPDKSGLPSDRFSAERTGGSVSTLTIQRTQQEDSAVYLCASSLGRREGLDTQYFGPGTRLTVL.

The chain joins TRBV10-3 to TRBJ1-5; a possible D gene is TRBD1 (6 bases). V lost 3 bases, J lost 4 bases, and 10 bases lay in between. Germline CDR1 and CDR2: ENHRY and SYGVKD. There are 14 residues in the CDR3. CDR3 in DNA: TGTGCCATCAGTGAATTGGACAGTAATCAGCCCCAGCATTTT. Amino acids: CAISELDSNQPQHF.